This TCR beta chain was recovered during a study of cytotoxic CD8 clonotypes in ibrutinib-treated CLL. As concerns this clone: Its antigen is as yet unknown.

Assay used: immunoSEQ multiplex PCR; TCRdb lists only in-frame clones, some missing. The sample shows a few hundred thousand clones, 80% of them seen only once. Whole-study findings and limits: Upon ibrutinib response clonality rose, and upon progression it fell back toward baseline.

V lost 0 bases and J lost 0; bases outside the gene matches: 2. Looked up from germline, CDR1 is PRHDT and CDR2 is FYEKMQ (reference sequence). The CDR3 loop spans 19 amino acids. This receptor was taken from a human donor with chronic lymphocytic leukemia. Sequenced material: PBMCs, taken before ibrutinib treatment. V gene TRBV13 combines with J gene TRBJ2-1, with 16 positions matching TRBD2. CDR3 residues: CASSLGGLAGGPSYNEQFF. The CDR3 coding sequence is TGTGCCAGCAGCTTAGGGGGACTAGCGGGAGGGCCCTCCTACAATGAGCAGTTCTTC.